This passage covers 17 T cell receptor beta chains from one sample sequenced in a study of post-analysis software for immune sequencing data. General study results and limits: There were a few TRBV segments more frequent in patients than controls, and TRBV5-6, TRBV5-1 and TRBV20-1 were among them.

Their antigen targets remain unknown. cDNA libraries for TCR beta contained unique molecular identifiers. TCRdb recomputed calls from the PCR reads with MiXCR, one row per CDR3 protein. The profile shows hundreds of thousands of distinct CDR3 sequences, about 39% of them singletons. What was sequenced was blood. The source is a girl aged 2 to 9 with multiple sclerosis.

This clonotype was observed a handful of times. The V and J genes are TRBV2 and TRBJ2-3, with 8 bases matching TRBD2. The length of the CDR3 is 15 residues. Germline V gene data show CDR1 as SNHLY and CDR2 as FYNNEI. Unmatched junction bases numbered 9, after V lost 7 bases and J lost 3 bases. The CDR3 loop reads CASTTGGPLTDTQYF. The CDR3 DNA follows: TGTGCCAGCACGACGGGGGGGCCTTTAACAGATACGCAGTATTTT.

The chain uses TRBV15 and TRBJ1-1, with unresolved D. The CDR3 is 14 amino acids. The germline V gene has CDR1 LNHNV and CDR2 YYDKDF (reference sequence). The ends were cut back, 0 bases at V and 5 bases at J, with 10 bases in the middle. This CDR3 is CATSREEGDTEAFF. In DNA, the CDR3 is TGTGCCACCAGCAGAGAGGAGGGAGATACTGAAGCTTTCTTT.

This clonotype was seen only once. CDR3 loop: CASSLGKLGTDTQYF. Here the CDR3 DNA reads TGTGCCAGCAGCTTAGGAAAACTAGGAACAGATACGCAGTATTTT. The chain uses TRBV7-9 and TRBJ2-3; weak D call: TRBD2 (5 bases). Trimming pared 1 base from V and 3 bases from J, leaving 11 bases between. From germline, CDR1 is SEHNR and CDR2 FQNEAQ (reference sequence). CDR3 length: 15 residues.

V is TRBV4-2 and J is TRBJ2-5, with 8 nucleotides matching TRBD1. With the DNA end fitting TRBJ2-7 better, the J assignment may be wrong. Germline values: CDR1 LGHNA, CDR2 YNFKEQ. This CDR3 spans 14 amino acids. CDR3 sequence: CASSPTGQGAEQYF. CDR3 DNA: TGTGCCAGCAGCCCAACCGGACAGGGTGCCGAGCAGTACTTC.

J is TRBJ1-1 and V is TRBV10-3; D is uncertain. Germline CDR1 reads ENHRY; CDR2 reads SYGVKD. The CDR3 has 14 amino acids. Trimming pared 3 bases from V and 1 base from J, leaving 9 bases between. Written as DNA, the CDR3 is TGTGCCATCAGTGATCGGCAGAAGAACACTGAAGCTTTCTTT. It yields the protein CAISDRQKNTEAFF.

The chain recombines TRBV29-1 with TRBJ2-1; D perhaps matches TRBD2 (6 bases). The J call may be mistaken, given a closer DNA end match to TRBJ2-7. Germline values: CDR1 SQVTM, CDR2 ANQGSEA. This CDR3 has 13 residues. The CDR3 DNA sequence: TGCAGCGTCCGGGGGAGCTCCTACAATGAGCAGTACTTC. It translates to CSVRGSSYNEQYF.

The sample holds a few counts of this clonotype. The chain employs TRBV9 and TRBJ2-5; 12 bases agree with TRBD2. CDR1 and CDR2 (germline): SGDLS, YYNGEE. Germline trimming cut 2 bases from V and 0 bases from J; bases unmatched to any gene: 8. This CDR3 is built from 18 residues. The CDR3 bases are TGTGCCAGCAGCGTTGGACTAGCGGGACCTGCGTACCAAGAGACCCAGTACTTC. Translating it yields CASSVGLAGPAYQETQYF.

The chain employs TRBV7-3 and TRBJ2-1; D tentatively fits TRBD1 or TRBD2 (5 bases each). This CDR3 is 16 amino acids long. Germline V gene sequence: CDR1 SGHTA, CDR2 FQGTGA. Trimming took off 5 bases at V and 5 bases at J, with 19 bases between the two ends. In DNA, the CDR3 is TGTGCCAGCAGCATAGCGCATGGACACTCTGACAATGAGCAGTTCTTC. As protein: CASSIAHGHSDNEQFF.

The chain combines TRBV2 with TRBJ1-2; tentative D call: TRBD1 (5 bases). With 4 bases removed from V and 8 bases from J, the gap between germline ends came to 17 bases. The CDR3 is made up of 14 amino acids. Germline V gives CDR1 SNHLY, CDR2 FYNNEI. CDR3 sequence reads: CASSGGTRSYGYTF. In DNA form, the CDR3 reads TGTGCCAGCAGTGGCGGGACGAGGTCATACGGCTACACCTTC.

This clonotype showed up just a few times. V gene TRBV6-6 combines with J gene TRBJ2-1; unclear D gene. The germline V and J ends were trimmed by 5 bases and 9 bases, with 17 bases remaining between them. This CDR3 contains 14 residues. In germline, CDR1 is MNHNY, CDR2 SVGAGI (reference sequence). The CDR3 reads CASSNRAPISEQFF. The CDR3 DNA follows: TGTGCCAGCAGTAACCGGGCACCGATAAGTGAGCAGTTCTTC.

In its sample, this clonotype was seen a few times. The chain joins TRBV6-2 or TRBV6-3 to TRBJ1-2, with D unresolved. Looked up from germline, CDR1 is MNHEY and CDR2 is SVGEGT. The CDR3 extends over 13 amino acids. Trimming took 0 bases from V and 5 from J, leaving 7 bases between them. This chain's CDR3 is CASSYSGLYGYTF. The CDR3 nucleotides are TGTGCCAGCAGTTACTCTGGGTTATATGGCTACACCTTC.

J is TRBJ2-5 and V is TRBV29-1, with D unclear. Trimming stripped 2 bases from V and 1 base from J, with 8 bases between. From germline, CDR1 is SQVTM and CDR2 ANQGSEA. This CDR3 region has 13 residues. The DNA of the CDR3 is TGCAGCGTTGAATGGAAGATCCAAGAGACCCAGTACTTC. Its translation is CSVEWKIQETQYF.

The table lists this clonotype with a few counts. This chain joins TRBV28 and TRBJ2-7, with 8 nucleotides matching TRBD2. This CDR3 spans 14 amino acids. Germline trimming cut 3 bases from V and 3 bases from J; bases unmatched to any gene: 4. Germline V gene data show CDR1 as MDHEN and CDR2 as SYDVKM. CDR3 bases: TGTGCCAGCAGTTTTAGTACTAGCGGCTACGAGCAGTACTTC. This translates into CASSFSTSGYEQYF.

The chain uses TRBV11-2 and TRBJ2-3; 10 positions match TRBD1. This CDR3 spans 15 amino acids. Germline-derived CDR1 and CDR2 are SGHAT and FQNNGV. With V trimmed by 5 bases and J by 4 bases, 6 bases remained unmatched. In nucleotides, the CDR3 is TGTGCCAGCAGCCTCCGGGACAGGGGACCAGATACGCAGTATTTT. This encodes CASSLRDRGPDTQYF.

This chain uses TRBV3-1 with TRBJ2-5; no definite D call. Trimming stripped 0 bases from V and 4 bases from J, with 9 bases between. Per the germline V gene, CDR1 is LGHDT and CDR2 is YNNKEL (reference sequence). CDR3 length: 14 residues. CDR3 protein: CASSQDHARETQYF. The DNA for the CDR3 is TGTGCCAGCAGCCAAGATCACGCCAGAGAGACCCAGTACTTC.

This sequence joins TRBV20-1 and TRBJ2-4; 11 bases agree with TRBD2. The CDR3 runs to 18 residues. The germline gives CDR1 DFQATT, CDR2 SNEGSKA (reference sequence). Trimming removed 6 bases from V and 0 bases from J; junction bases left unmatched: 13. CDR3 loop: CSAFTLLAGDLAKNIQYF. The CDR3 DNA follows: TGCAGTGCCTTCACTTTACTAGCGGGGGACCTAGCCAAAAACATTCAGTACTTC.

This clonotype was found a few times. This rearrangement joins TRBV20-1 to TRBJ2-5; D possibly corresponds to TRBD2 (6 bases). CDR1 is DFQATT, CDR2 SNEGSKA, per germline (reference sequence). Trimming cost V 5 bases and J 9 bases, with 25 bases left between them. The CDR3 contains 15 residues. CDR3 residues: CSAPLGGAKSGSQYF. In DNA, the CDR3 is TGCAGTGCTCCGTTGGGCGGGGCCAAGTCCGGGTCCCAGTACTTC.